This TCR beta chain was observed in a study of CD8 T cells in ankylosing spondylitis. Quantitative 5'-RACE with molecular barcodes produced the TCR beta libraries. One entry per CDR3 protein, called by TCRdb with MiXCR from the 5' RACE reads. This sample has more than 150,000 distinct CDR3 sequences, with 15% to 20% found just once. This clonotype was counted at least ten times. What it recognizes is unknown. J was trimmed by 3 bases and V by 7 bases; bases with no gene match: 9. This CDR3 is built from 15 residues. Germline V lookup: CDR1 MNHEY, CDR2 SMNVEV (reference sequence). Study results and limitations: Blood of patients with ankylosing spondylitis appeared to be characterized by a TCR beta motif of several highly homologous variants. Earlier work had already found some motif variants in reactive arthritis synovial fluid and blood.

The clonotype comes from a male donor under 30 with ankylosing spondylitis or in good health (not recorded which). Sample: blood, either unsorted or a sorted T cell fraction (not recorded which). The rearrangement links TRBV27 to TRBJ2-1, with 7 nucleotides matching TRBD2. The CDR3 loop is CASTGVGGSYNEQFF. The CDR3 region has the DNA TGTGCCAGCACTGGGGTGGGCGGGAGCTACAATGAGCAGTTCTTC.